These 30 T cell receptor beta chains came from one sample sequenced in a study of blood T cell repertoires in COVID-19. Profiled with immunoSEQ multiplex PCR; TCRdb holds only in-frame clones, not every one. This sample carries 150,000 to 200,000 clones, about 90% of them seen once, and the ten largest clones take roughly 10%. The specimen was PBMCs or T cells enriched from blood (not recorded which). The receptors here all came from a woman aged 18-29 years who had recovered from COVID-19.

This chain connects TRBV10-3 to TRBJ2-7; 7 bases are a match to TRBD2. This CDR3 has 16 residues. The trim removed 6 bases at V and 3 bases at J, leaving 14 bases unmatched. CDR1 is ENHRY and CDR2 is SYGVKD in the germline V gene. DNA of the CDR3: TGTGCCATCAGGGGGGGGTTGGGTGCCGTGGACTACGAGCAGTACTTC. This translates into CAIRGGLGAVDYEQYF.

The chain employs TRBV5-1 and TRBJ2-5; 7 bases align to TRBD1. Germline V lookup: CDR1 SGHRS, CDR2 YFSETQ. This CDR3 region has 15 residues. J was trimmed by 5 bases and V by 0 bases; bases with no gene match: 7. Here the CDR3 reads CASSLGAGGRETQYF. CDR3 bases: TGCGCCAGCAGCTTGGGAGCAGGGGGTAGGGAGACCCAGTACTTC.

The chain is built from TRBV6-5 and TRBJ2-1; 9 bases are shared with TRBD1. Trimming cost V 7 bases and J 9 bases; bases outside gene matches: 10. Germline V gene lookup returns CDR1 MNHEY and CDR2 SVGAGI. CDR3 size: 14 residues. The CDR3 loop reads CASKGTGGWGEQFF. DNA of the CDR3: TGTGCCAGCAAGGGAACAGGGGGCTGGGGTGAGCAGTTCTTC.

J is TRBJ2-5 and V is TRBV15; 8 bases are shared with TRBD2. Trimming took 5 bases from V and 4 from J; bases not matched to a gene: 6. The CDR3 consists of 14 residues. Germline values: CDR1 LNHNV, CDR2 YYDKDF (reference sequence). CDR3 residues: CATSPRGGRETQYF. The CDR3, as DNA: TGTGCCACCAGCCCCCGGGGGGGCCGAGAGACCCAGTACTTC.

V and J are TRBV5-1 and TRBJ2-5; TRBD1 might be the D (5 bases). V lost 3 bases, J lost 4 bases, and 19 bases lay in between. The germline V gene has CDR1 SGHRS and CDR2 YFSETQ. The CDR3 is 16 residues long. CDR3 sequence reads: CASSWGSAQGGETQYF. The CDR3 nucleotides are TGCGCCAGCAGCTGGGGCTCCGCTCAGGGTGGAGAGACCCAGTACTTC.

A single count supports this clone. This chain uses TRBV28 with TRBJ1-2; 7 bases fit TRBD1. V trimming: 11 bases; J trimming: 3 bases; junction bases outside the gene matches: 3. Germline CDR1 reads MDHEN; CDR2 reads SYDVKM. The CDR3 covers 11 residues. This chain's CDR3 is CAAGQHYGYTF. CDR3 nucleotides: TGTGCCGCGGGACAGCACTATGGCTACACCTTC.

The chain links TRBV29-1 to TRBJ1-2, with 7 positions matching TRBD1. Germline V lookup: CDR1 SQVTM, CDR2 ANQGSEA. V lost 8 bases to trimming and J lost 0 bases; unmatched junction nucleotides: 6. The CDR3 totals 13 residues. In DNA, the CDR3 is TGCAGCATCCTAGGACAGGCTAACTATGGCTACACCTTC. Protein product: CSILGQANYGYTF.

The rearrangement links TRBV6-5 to TRBJ2-7; the match to TRBD2 covers 7 bases. Germline loops: CDR1 MNHEY, CDR2 SVGAGI. This CDR3 is 16 amino acids long. Trimming at V came to 0 bases and at J to 1 base, leaving 6 bases not matched to a gene. The CDR3 DNA reads as TGTGCCAGCAGTTACTCCCCTCGCGGGAGTTCCTACGAGCAGTACTTC. Amino acid sequence: CASSYSPRGSSYEQYF.

The gene calls are TRBV27 and TRBJ2-3, with 11 bases that match TRBD2. The germline gives CDR1 MNHEY, CDR2 SMNVEV (reference sequence). The CDR3 spans 17 residues. Trimming took 3 bases from V and 2 from J; bases not matched to a gene: 7. CDR3 residues: CASSFRPGLAVTDTQYF. The DNA for the CDR3 is TGTGCCAGCAGTTTCCGTCCGGGACTAGCGGTCACAGATACGCAGTATTTT.

The chain uses TRBV7-2 and TRBJ2-2, with D perhaps matching TRBD2 (5 bases). The germline V gene has CDR1 SGHTA and CDR2 FQGNSA. The CDR3 is 17 residues long. Deletions cut 5 bases from V and 2 bases from J, with 18 bases between. The CDR3 coding sequence is TGTGCCAGCAGCCCCCGGACTGCAAAGGCAAACACCGGGGAGCTGTTTTTT. Protein: CASSPRTAKANTGELFF.

The J gene is TRBJ1-1, the V gene TRBV7-6; possibly TRBD1 for D (5 bases). Germline V lookup: CDR1 SGHVS, CDR2 FNYEAQ. The CDR3 has 15 residues. V lost 1 base and J lost 6, with 15 bases in between. This CDR3 is CASSLGTAGLAEAFF. For the CDR3, the DNA is TGTGCCAGCAGCTTAGGAACCGCAGGGCTCGCTGAAGCTTTCTTT. Based on the CDR3 plus reference TRBV7-6 and TRBJ1-1, the full variable domain is GAGVSQSPRYKVTKRGQDVALRCDPISGHVSLYWYRQALGQGPEFLTYFNYEAQQDKSGLPNDRFSAERPEGSISTLTIQRTEQRDSAMYRCASSLGTAGLAEAFFGQGTRLTVV.

The chain has TRBV28 and TRBJ1-6; D is unresolved. V dropped 2 bases and J dropped 5 bases, with 10 bases sitting between them. This CDR3 spans 15 amino acids. Germline lookup yields CDR1 MDHEN and CDR2 SYDVKM. The CDR3 loop is CASSLPRVNNSPLHF. Here the CDR3 DNA reads TGTGCCAGCAGTTTACCCCGGGTAAATAATTCACCCCTCCACTTT.

The chain uses TRBV6-5 and TRBJ2-2, with TRBD2 matching 7 bases. CDR1 and CDR2 (germline): MNHEY, SVGAGI. This CDR3 is 15 amino acids long. V lost 2 bases, J lost 7 bases, and 7 bases stayed unmatched. As DNA, the CDR3 is TGTGCCAGCAGTTACAATCGACTAGCAGGCGGGGAGCTGTTTTTT. This encodes CASSYNRLAGGELFF.

The CDR3 DNA sequence: TGTGCCTGGAGTCTTGCGGGAGTTTCCTACGAGCAGTACTTC. Protein product: CAWSLAGVSYEQYF. The chain carries TRBV30 and TRBJ2-7; 7 nucleotides line up with TRBD2. The length of the CDR3 is 14 residues. From germline, CDR1 is GTSNPN and CDR2 SVGIG (reference sequence). V shed 2 bases, J shed 1 base, and the junction held 5 bases outside the gene matches.

This clone came up once. The chain recombines TRBV28 with TRBJ1-3; D is undetermined. V lost 3 bases to trimming and J lost 0 bases, with 12 bases between them. This CDR3 is 16 amino acids long. Per germline, CDR1 MDHEN and CDR2 SYDVKM. In nucleotides, the CDR3 is TGTGCCAGCAGTTTCCCCCGGTCGGGCTCTGGAAACACCATATATTTT. Its translation: CASSFPRSGSGNTIYF. The whole variable domain, remainder taken from reference TRBV28 and TRBJ1-3, is DVKVTQSSRYLVKRTGEKVFLECVQDMDHENMFWYRQDPGLGLRLIYFSYDVKMKEKGDIPEGYSVSREKKERFSLILESASTNQTSMYLCASSFPRSGSGNTIYFGEGSWLTVV.

The chain is built from TRBV23-1 and TRBJ2-1, with D perhaps TRBD1 (6 bases). TRBV23-1 is reported as an ORF; its role is uncertain. The V gene lost 3 bases and the J gene lost 6 bases, with 12 bases spanning the gap. The CDR3 contains 14 residues. The chain's CDR3 is CASSHSSRGNEQFF. The CDR3 nucleotides are TGCGCCAGCAGTCACTCCTCCAGGGGCAATGAGCAGTTCTTC.

As to this clone: A read error may produce the germline difference seen at one junction end. The CDR3 here is CASSADRGTGNTIYF. CDR3 coding DNA: TGCGCCAGCAGCGCTGACAGGGGTACTGGGAACACCATATATTTT. The chain carries TRBV5-1 and TRBJ1-3, with 8 nucleotides matching TRBD1. The germline gives CDR1 SGHRS, CDR2 YFSETQ. The CDR3 sequence is 15 residues long.

The chain recombines TRBV30 with TRBJ2-2; TRBD1 agrees at 7 bases. The germline V gene encodes CDR1 GTSNPN and CDR2 SVGIG (reference sequence). The CDR3 consists of 12 residues. With 4 bases clipped from V and 7 bases from J, the junction kept 3 bases outside the gene matches. CDR3 sequence: CAWTGGVGELFF. CDR3 nucleotides: TGTGCCTGGACAGGGGGTGTCGGGGAGCTGTTTTTT.

V usage is TRBV28 and J usage is TRBJ1-2, with a weak D call TRBD1 (5 bases). The CDR3 consists of 13 residues. V lost 4 bases, J lost 8 bases, and 14 bases lay in between. CDR1 is MDHEN, CDR2 SYDVKM, per germline. CDR3 sequence reads: CASSSSGVGGYTF. The CDR3 region has the DNA TGTGCCAGCAGTTCCTCGGGGGTCGGGGGCTACACCTTC.

The chain carries TRBV2 and TRBJ2-7, with D maybe TRBD2 (6 bases). The CDR3 has 14 amino acids. Germline V gene lookup returns CDR1 SNHLY and CDR2 FYNNEI. V shed 6 bases and J shed 2 bases, with 14 bases lying between them. The CDR3 protein is CASSPGRLTYEQYF. CDR3 in DNA: TGTGCCAGCAGCCCCGGGAGATTGACCTACGAGCAGTACTTC.

The chain has TRBV7-3 and TRBJ2-2, with 13 nucleotides matching TRBD2. V lost 4 bases to trimming and J lost 8 bases; unmatched junction nucleotides: 4. The CDR3 is 15 amino acids. Germline lookup yields CDR1 SGHTA and CDR2 FQGTGA. The CDR3 sequence: CASSWTSGSLGELFF. The CDR3 region has the DNA TGTGCCAGCAGCTGGACTAGCGGGAGTTTAGGGGAGCTGTTTTTT.

The gene calls are TRBV9 and TRBJ2-5; D possibly corresponds to TRBD2 (6 bases). The V gene lost 3 bases and the J gene lost 4 bases, with 10 bases spanning the gap. Germline loops: CDR1 SGDLS, CDR2 YYNGEE. The CDR3 is made up of 13 amino acids. CDR3 loop: CASSALSGETQYF. The CDR3 DNA sequence: TGTGCCAGCAGCGCCCTTAGCGGAGAGACCCAGTACTTC.

The chain employs TRBV24-1 and TRBJ2-1; TRBD2 is a possible D gene (6 bases). CDR1 and CDR2 from the germline V gene are KGHDR and SFDVKD. The length of the CDR3 is 15 residues. Trimming shortened V by 9 bases and J by 7 bases, and 21 bases separated the two germline ends. CDR3 nucleotides: TGTGCCACCCAACCTCGGGAGCGTAGTTCTAATGAGCAGTTCTTC. Translation gives CATQPRERSSNEQFF.

The V and J genes are TRBV4-3 and TRBJ1-4; TRBD1 matches at 9 bases. This CDR3 comprises 15 residues. Germline trimming cut 3 bases from V and 8 bases from J; bases unmatched to any gene: 7. CDR1 is LGHNA, CDR2 YSLEER, per germline. The CDR3 bases are TGCGCCAGCAGCCAGCAACAGGGGGCGGCAGAAAAACTGTTTTTT. As protein: CASSQQQGAAEKLFF.

About this clone itself: This same CDR3 is encoded by further DNA sequences in the sample. V and J are TRBV20-1 and TRBJ1-1; maybe TRBD1 (6 bases). CDR1 is DFQATT, CDR2 SNEGSKA, per germline (reference sequence). V shed 8 bases and J shed 1 base, with 8 bases lying between them. The CDR3 length is 11 residues. CDR3 coding DNA: TGCAGTCTCAGGGGGAACACTGAAGCTTTCTTT. Protein product: CSLRGNTEAFF.

This clone came up a few times. The CDR3: CAWSEREKLFF. As DNA, the CDR3 is TGTGCCTGGAGTGAGAGGGAAAAACTGTTTTTT. This chain uses TRBV30 with TRBJ1-4; no reliable D call. V dropped 1 base and J dropped 8 bases, with 5 bases sitting between them. This CDR3 region has 11 residues. Germline V gene sequence: CDR1 GTSNPN, CDR2 SVGIG (reference sequence).

This rearrangement joins TRBV18 to TRBJ1-4; D remains unclear. CDR1 and CDR2 (germline): KGHSH, LQKENI. The CDR3 runs 16 residues. The V end was cut by 3 bases, the J end by 8 bases, with 19 bases between. The CDR3 protein is CASSPRLAGSNEKLFF. CDR3 in DNA: TGTGCCAGCTCACCTCGTCTCGCGGGGTCGAACGAAAAACTGTTTTTT.

The rearrangement joins TRBV19 to TRBJ2-7; 8 nucleotides match TRBD1. The CDR3 is made up of 15 amino acids. CDR1 and CDR2 (germline): LNHDA, SQIVND (reference sequence). J gave up 5 bases and V 5 bases, and 11 bases lay outside the gene matches. The CDR3: CASSPWTGRTDEQYF. The CDR3 nucleotides are TGTGCCAGTAGTCCCTGGACAGGGCGGACGGACGAGCAGTACTTC. The variable domain in full, with the rest retrieved from reference TRBV19 and TRBJ2-7, is DGGITQSPKYLFRKEGQNVTLSCEQNLNHDAMYWYRQDPGQGLRLIYYSQIVNDFQKGDIAEGYSVSREKKESFPLTVTSAQKNPTAFYLCASSPWTGRTDEQYFGPGTRLTVT.

V gene TRBV19 combines with J gene TRBJ2-1; 13 positions agree with TRBD2. The CDR3 is 15 amino acids. Germline V gene sequence: CDR1 LNHDA, CDR2 SQIVND (reference sequence). The ends lost 7 bases at V and 4 bases at J; junction bases unmatched: 4. CDR3 nucleotides: TGTGCCAGTACCCAACTAGCGGGGGGGTACAATGAGCAGTTCTTC. It specifies CASTQLAGGYNEQFF.

The gene calls are TRBV7-2 and TRBJ1-2; 8 nucleotides agree with TRBD1. This CDR3 contains 14 residues. The germline gives CDR1 SGHTA, CDR2 FQGNSA. J lost 7 bases, V lost 6 bases, and 10 bases had no gene match. CDR3 sequence: CASRDRQGASGYTF. As DNA, the CDR3 is TGTGCCAGCAGAGACCGCCAGGGGGCCTCTGGCTACACCTTC.